This TCR beta chain was captured in a study of T cells in Graves' hyperthyroidism and ophthalmopathy. The source material, RNA transcripts, was used to amplify TCR beta CDR3 regions. First-round RT-PCR of the TCR CDR3 relied on the HTBI primer set. TCRdb ran MiXCR on the multiplex PCR reads and lists one entry per CDR3 protein. The table includes roughly 650,000 distinct CDR3 sequences, 16% detected once. Trimming cost V 3 bases and J 8 bases, with 10 bases left between them. Germline V lookup: CDR1 LGHDT, CDR2 YNNKEL (reference sequence). The CDR3 is 12 amino acids. Notes on the study in general: A model of 13 V-J pairs discriminated ophthalmopathy from stable hyperthyroidism.

This clonotype was seen only a few times. The antigen remains undetermined. Ophthalmopathy patients had moderate-to-severe active disease, CAS ≥3, NOSPECS ≥4, and disease duration under 3 months. The chain joins TRBV3-1 to TRBJ1-2; D is ambiguous. The source of this sequence is a woman aged 35 to 49 with Graves' ophthalmopathy. Sequenced input: blood. This CDR3 is CASSHQRLGYTF. DNA of the CDR3: TGTGCCAGCAGCCACCAACGCTTGGGCTACACCTTC.